This entry lists 20 T cell receptor beta chains sequenced from one sample in a study of OX40 agonist ivuxolimab in advanced cancers. Clones were read by immunoSEQ multiplex PCR, and TCRdb kept only the in-frame ones, dropping some. Found here are 49,000 or so clones, 70% to 90% of them singletons; the top ten hold about 52%. Specimen: CD4+ or CD8+ T cells sorted from blood, collected in a trial of the OX40 agonist ivuxolimab. All receptors come from an adult with an advanced solid tumor such as melanoma, head and neck, liver or kidney cancer.

The genes are TRBV10-3 and TRBJ1-1; possible D gene TRBD1, 6 bases. The CDR3 sequence is 16 residues long. The V end lost 4 bases, the J end lost 1 base, and 16 bases lay between the germline ends. Germline V gives CDR1 ENHRY, CDR2 SYGVKD. The CDR3 sequence is CAISGGRGHQNTEAFF. In nucleotides, the CDR3 is TGTGCCATCAGTGGCGGCAGGGGACATCAGAACACTGAAGCTTTCTTT.

V usage is TRBV6-1 and J usage is TRBJ2-7; D possibly uses TRBD1 or TRBD2 (5 bases each). Germline V gene data show CDR1 as MNHNS and CDR2 as SASEGT. Trimming removed 6 bases from V and 4 bases from J, with 19 bases in between. The CDR3 consists of 15 residues. Written as DNA, the CDR3 is TGTGCCAGCAGACCAACATGGGGGTTCCTGTACGAGCAGTACTTC. Encoded protein: CASRPTWGFLYEQYF.

The chain links TRBV18 to TRBJ1-2; the match to TRBD1 covers 8 bases. V was clipped by 5 bases and J by 3 bases; unmatched bases: 5. Germline V gene sequence: CDR1 KGHSH, CDR2 LQKENI. This CDR3 is built from 14 residues. The CDR3 loop is CASSSGQGDYGYTF. Written as DNA, the CDR3 is TGTGCCAGCTCAAGCGGACAGGGAGACTATGGCTACACCTTC.

V and J are TRBV28 and TRBJ1-2; the match to TRBD1 covers 8 bases. Germline V CDR1 and CDR2: MDHEN, SYDVKM. The CDR3 runs 14 residues. J lost 3 bases, V lost 6 bases, and 6 bases had no gene match. The CDR3 loop is CASSLTGVDYGYTF. CDR3 sequence (DNA): TGTGCCAGCAGCCTGACAGGGGTGGACTATGGCTACACCTTC.

The chain uses TRBV18 and TRBJ2-5; the D is unclear. The CDR3 consists of 14 residues. The ends were cut back, 3 bases at V and 0 bases at J, with 8 bases in the middle. Germline V lookup: CDR1 KGHSH, CDR2 LQKENI. CDR3 bases: TGTGCCAGCTCACCTTATACTAACCAAGAGACCCAGTACTTC. This codes for CASSPYTNQETQYF.

V is TRBV10-3 and J is TRBJ2-5; D perhaps matches TRBD2 (6 bases). The V gene lost 6 bases and the J gene lost 0 bases, with 8 bases spanning the gap. Germline-derived CDR1 and CDR2 are ENHRY and SYGVKD. The CDR3 length is 13 residues. The CDR3 sequence is CAIRGGNQETQYF. The CDR3 nucleotides are TGTGCCATCAGGGGCGGGAACCAAGAGACCCAGTACTTC.

The chain has TRBV6-1 and TRBJ2-7, with no clear D. V lost 0 bases to trimming and J lost 3 bases, with 3 bases between them. Germline V gene lookup returns CDR1 MNHNS and CDR2 SASEGT. This CDR3 has 12 residues. CDR3 loop: CASSEAGYEQYF. The CDR3 DNA sequence: TGTGCCAGCAGTGAAGCAGGCTACGAGCAGTACTTC.

The chain carries TRBV19 and TRBJ2-5, with D possibly matching TRBD2 (5 bases). The germline CDR1 and CDR2 sequences are LNHDA and SQIVND (reference sequence). The length of the CDR3 is 15 residues. The germline V and J ends were trimmed by 0 bases and 7 bases, with 15 bases remaining between them. CDR3 sequence (DNA): TGTGCCAGTAGTATAGATAGGGCGGGCCGAGGGACCCAGTACTTC. This sequence encodes CASSIDRAGRGTQYF.

The chain has TRBV10-3 and TRBJ2-1; 12 bases are shared with TRBD2. The junction had 16 bases not matched to a gene; V was cut back by 5 bases and J by 2 bases. Germline loops: CDR1 ENHRY, CDR2 SYGVKD. The CDR3 sequence is 20 residues long. The DNA of the CDR3 is TGTGCCATCAGTCTAGCTAGCGGGAGGGATTCACAACGTGCCTACAATGAGCAGTTCTTC. Translation gives CAISLASGRDSQRAYNEQFF.

The chain recombines TRBV4-3 with TRBJ2-5, with D uncertain. The end of the DNA aligns better with TRBJ2-7, so the J call may be wrong. The CDR3 contains 15 residues. Germline-derived CDR1 and CDR2 are LGHNA and YSLEER. CDR3 residues: CASSQDRTPSYEQYF. The CDR3, as DNA: TGCGCCAGCAGCCAAGATCGAACTCCTTCCTACGAGCAGTACTTC.

This chain connects TRBV13 to TRBJ2-5, with D perhaps TRBD2 (5 bases). Germline CDR1 is PRHDT and CDR2 is FYEKMQ (reference sequence). The ends were cut back, 4 bases at V and 5 bases at J, with 11 bases in the middle. The CDR3 contains 13 residues. The CDR3 bases are TGTGCCAGCAGCTCCGAGGGATTGGAGACCCAGTACTTC. Its protein product is CASSSEGLETQYF.

The chain combines TRBV5-4 with TRBJ2-2; D is perhaps TRBD2 (5 bases). Deletions cut 6 bases from V and 3 bases from J, with 15 bases between. The CDR3 runs to 15 residues. Germline V gene sequence: CDR1 SGHNT, CDR2 YYREEE (reference sequence). Written as DNA, the CDR3 is TGTGCCAGCATCCGAGGGCCTGCCCACACCGGGGAGCTGTTTTTT. Encoded protein: CASIRGPAHTGELFF.

The J gene is TRBJ2-1, the V gene TRBV19, with TRBD2 matching over 8 bases. J lost 4 bases, V lost 5 bases, and 13 bases had no gene match. The length of the CDR3 is 17 residues. Germline CDR1 is LNHDA and CDR2 is SQIVND (reference sequence). CDR3 nucleotides: TGTGCCAGTAGTCCGCGAAGGACTAGCTCGGCGTACAATGAGCAGTTCTTC. Its protein is CASSPRRTSSAYNEQFF.

The genes are TRBV7-8 and TRBJ2-3; 13 bases are shared with TRBD2. Germline-derived CDR1 and CDR2 are SGHVS and FQNEAQ. The CDR3 covers 18 residues. V shed 4 bases and J 1 base; nucleotides not matched to a gene: 8. The CDR3 reads CASSSGLAGPAGTDTQYF. Here the CDR3 DNA reads TGTGCCAGCAGCTCGGGACTAGCGGGACCAGCAGGCACAGATACGCAGTATTTT.

The chain is built from TRBV5-1 and TRBJ2-7, with D perhaps given as TRBD1 or TRBD2 (5 bases each). This CDR3 comprises 13 residues. The V gene's germline CDR1 is SGHRS and CDR2 YFSETQ. The germline V and J ends were trimmed by 10 bases and 0 bases, with 14 bases remaining between them. The CDR3 region has the DNA TGCGCCTGTCACCGGGACGGCTCCTACGAGCAGTACTTC. Protein sequence: CACHRDGSYEQYF.

The gene calls are TRBV7-9 and TRBJ2-2; the match to TRBD2 covers 13 bases. The CDR3 is 19 residues long. Germline V gives CDR1 SEHNR, CDR2 FQNEAQ (reference sequence). Germline trimming cut 4 bases from V and 5 bases from J; bases unmatched to any gene: 13. The CDR3: CASSSIDWTSGSGTGELFF. In DNA, the CDR3 is TGTGCCAGCAGCTCTATCGATTGGACTAGCGGGAGCGGGACCGGGGAGCTGTTTTTT.

The table lists this clone with a count of one. The V gene is TRBV2, the J gene TRBJ2-5, with D hard to call. The DNA end is a closer match to TRBJ2-7, so the J assignment may be wrong. The CDR3 covers 10 residues. Germline CDR1 and CDR2: SNHLY and FYNNEI. The CDR3 is CASSGYEQYF. CDR3 coding DNA: TGTGCCAGCAGTGGCTACGAGCAGTACTTC.

This sequence joins TRBV10-3 and TRBJ2-3, with 7 bases lining up with TRBD2. V lost 4 bases to trimming and J lost 1 base; unmatched junction nucleotides: 8. The germline V gene encodes CDR1 ENHRY and CDR2 SYGVKD. The CDR3 contains 16 residues. Written as DNA, the CDR3 is TGTGCCATCAGTGTATCTGCCGGGAGGCGCACAGATACGCAGTATTTT. This codes for CAISVSAGRRTDTQYF.

CDR3 DNA sequence: TGTGCCAGCTCCCCGAGGGACAGCACAGATACGCAGTATTTT. Translated, it gives CASSPRDSTDTQYF. V gene TRBV18 combines with J gene TRBJ2-3; D is tentatively TRBD1 or TRBD2 (5 bases each). This CDR3 has 14 residues. Germline V CDR1 and CDR2: KGHSH, LQKENI. V was trimmed by 6 bases and J by 0 bases, leaving 10 bases between them.

V usage is TRBV7-2 and J usage is TRBJ2-1; no clear D gene. This CDR3 is 14 amino acids long. The germline V and J ends were trimmed by 1 base and 9 bases, with 13 bases remaining between them. Germline assignment: CDR1 SGHTA and CDR2 FQGNSA. The CDR3 sequence is CASSLVRTLGEQFF. The DNA for the CDR3 is TGTGCCAGCAGCTTAGTTCGTACCCTCGGTGAGCAGTTCTTC.